These T cell receptor beta chains were read from a single sample in a study of cytomegalovirus exposure and HLA in healthy donors. Clones were read by immunoSEQ multiplex PCR, and TCRdb kept only the in-frame ones, dropping some. In the table there are under 350,000 clones, around 85% of which are singletons. Sequencing was carried out using PBMCs. Source of these receptors: a young woman in good health and CMV-seronegative. Both conserved end residues are part of each CDR3. The order of the fields is D gene, V gene, J gene, clone size, CDR3 protein, CDR3 DNA. The D gene is left open where the match is weak. Part of the rows lack a size; the others show once, few, many or a class for expanded clones.

>-|TRBV19|TRBJ1-1|-
CASSLRQRGTEAFF
TGTGCCAGTAGTCTCCGACAGCGTGGGACTGAAGCTTTCTTT
>TRBD1|TRBV4-3|TRBJ2-7|-
CASGRDRAYEQYF
TGCGCCAGCGGCCGGGACAGGGCCTACGAGCAGTACTTC
>-|TRBV10-3|TRBJ2-2|-
CAIDAGTNTGELFF
TGTGCCATCGATGCGGGGACGAACACCGGGGAGCTGTTTTTT
>-|TRBV9|TRBJ2-1|-
CASSVAGGAVADEQFF
TGTGCCAGCAGCGTAGCTGGGGGGGCCGTTGCAGATGAGCAGTTCTTC
>TRBD1|TRBV7-6|TRBJ2-1|-
CASSSGTGGNTNYNEQFF
TGTGCCAGCAGCTCCGGGACAGGGGGCAACACGAACTACAATGAGCAGTTCTTC
>TRBD2|TRBV2|TRBJ2-2|-
CASTGTSGSTGELFF
TGTGCCAGCACCGGCACTAGCGGGTCCACCGGGGAGCTGTTTTTT
>-|TRBV27|TRBJ1-1|once
CASSRHGNTEAFF
TGTGCCAGCAGCCGACACGGGAACACTGAAGCTTTCTTT
>-|TRBV5-1|TRBJ1-6|-
CASSLGQGNSPLHF
TGCGCCAGCAGCTTGGGGCAGGGAAATTCACCCCTCCACTTT
>TRBD2|TRBV12-5|TRBJ2-2|-
CASGDPGLAGVANTGELFF
TGTGCTAGTGGTGACCCGGGACTAGCGGGAGTAGCAAACACCGGGGAGCTGTTTTTT
>-|TRBV6-6|TRBJ2-7|few
CASSLTDPYEQYF
TGTGCCAGCAGCCTGACAGACCCCTACGAGCAGTACTTC
>-|TRBV5-1|TRBJ1-1|-
CASSLVGGENTEAFF
TGCGCCAGCAGCTTGGTTGGGGGCGAGAACACTGAAGCTTTCTTT
>-|TRBV9|TRBJ1-4|few
CASSAKGQHNEKLFF
TGTGCCAGCAGCGCGAAGGGGCAGCATAATGAAAAACTGTTTTTT
>TRBD2|TRBV6-5|TRBJ2-1|once
CASYSLGGTHNEQFF
TGTGCCAGTTACTCTCTCGGGGGGACTCACAATGAGCAGTTCTTC
>TRBD1|TRBV19|TRBJ1-1|-
CASSSGQGAVTEAFF
TGTGCCAGTAGTTCGGGACAGGGGGCTGTCACTGAAGCTTTCTTT
>-|TRBV6-6|TRBJ1-2|-
CASSYGLGRDYGYTF
TGTGCCAGCAGTTACGGGCTTGGGAGAGACTATGGCTACACCTTC
>-|TRBV2|TRBJ1-1|-
CASGEVRTEAFF
TGTGCCAGTGGCGAGGTGAGGACTGAAGCTTTCTTT
>TRBD1|TRBV25-1|TRBJ2-3|-
CASSADRGADTQYF
TGTGCCAGCAGTGCGGACAGGGGTGCCGATACGCAGTATTTT
>TRBD1|TRBV6-5|TRBJ2-7|-
CASSYGPPRQGDEQYF
TGTGCCAGCAGTTACGGCCCACCAAGGCAGGGGGACGAGCAGTACTTC
>-|TRBV29-1|TRBJ1-1|-
CSGGGGENTEAFF
TGCAGCGGGGGGGGCGGAGAGAACACTGAAGCTTTCTTT
>TRBD2|TRBV4-1|TRBJ2-1|-
CASSQVGGRYNEQFF
TGCGCCAGCAGCCAAGTAGGCGGGAGGTACAATGAGCAGTTCTTC
>-|TRBV11-2|TRBJ2-3|-
CASSLAIDTQYF
TGTGCCAGCAGCTTAGCAATAGATACGCAGTATTTT
>-|TRBV9|TRBJ1-2|-
CASSVVGRGFRRGYTF
TGTGCCAGCAGCGTAGTCGGCAGGGGTTTCCGGAGAGGCTACACCTTC
>-|TRBV6-1|TRBJ2-7|-
CASRRWQGEDYEQYF
TGTGCCAGCAGGAGGTGGCAGGGGGAGGACTACGAGCAGTACTTC
>TRBD2|TRBV15|TRBJ2-2|-
CATSRSGLNTGELFF
TGTGCCACCAGCCGTAGCGGGCTGAACACCGGGGAGCTGTTTTTT
>-|TRBV5-1|TRBJ2-5|-
CASSWREAAETQYF
TGCGCCAGCAGCTGGAGGGAGGCCGCGGAGACCCAGTACTTC
>TRBD1|TRBV6-5|TRBJ1-2|-
CASSLGTGGDGYTF
TGTGCCAGCAGTCTCGGGACAGGGGGCGATGGCTACACCTTC
>-|TRBV5-1|TRBJ2-3|-
CASSILTATTLGDTQYF
TGCGCCAGCAGCATCCTGACTGCCACAACGTTAGGTGATACGCAGTATTTT
>TRBD1|TRBV28|TRBJ1-4|-
CASSRRTGAATNEKLFF
TGTGCCAGCAGTCGGCGGACAGGGGCTGCAACTAATGAAAAACTGTTTTTT
>TRBD2|TRBV7-8|TRBJ2-1|-
CASSPGLAGGSYNEQFF
TGTGCCAGCAGCCCGGGACTAGCGGGAGGGTCCTACAATGAGCAGTTCTTC
>-|TRBV6-6|TRBJ2-5|-
CASSYSPRGRRRAQYF
TGTGCCAGCAGTTACTCCCCTAGGGGCCGCAGAAGGGCCCAGTACTTC
>-|TRBV5-4|TRBJ2-1|-
CASSLNANEQFF
TGTGCCAGCAGTCTAAATGCTAATGAGCAGTTCTTC
>-|TRBV5-6|TRBJ1-1|-
CASSLDTNTEAFF
TGTGCCAGCAGTTTGGACACGAACACTGAAGCTTTCTTT
>-|TRBV2|TRBJ1-2|-
CASSEAIYYGYTF
TGTGCCAGCAGTGAAGCTATTTACTATGGCTACACCTTC
>TRBD1|TRBV19|TRBJ2-1|-
CASKDRGAYNEQFF
TGTGCCAGTAAGGACAGGGGAGCGTACAATGAGCAGTTCTTC
>-|TRBV30|TRBJ1-5|once
CAWSAWEGSSNQPQHF
TGTGCCTGGAGTGCCTGGGAGGGTTCAAGCAATCAGCCCCAGCATTTT
>TRBD2|TRBV10-3|TRBJ2-3|-
CAISESPGTRGTDTQYF
TGTGCCATCAGTGAGTCGCCAGGGACTAGGGGAACAGATACGCAGTATTTT
>-|TRBV2|TRBJ1-3|-
CASSERSISGNTIYF
TGTGCCAGCAGTGAAAGAAGCATTTCTGGAAACACCATATATTTT
>TRBD2|TRBV7-9|TRBJ2-1|-
CASSLVTSANEQFF
TGTGCCAGCAGCTTAGTGACTAGCGCCAATGAGCAGTTCTTC
>-|TRBV13|TRBJ1-4|-
CASSPGPSGEKLFF
TGTGCCAGCAGCCCCGGACCAAGCGGTGAAAAACTGTTTTTT
>-|TRBV2|TRBJ2-1|-
CASSELITGQFF
TGTGCCAGCAGTGAGCTGATAACGGGGCAGTTCTTC